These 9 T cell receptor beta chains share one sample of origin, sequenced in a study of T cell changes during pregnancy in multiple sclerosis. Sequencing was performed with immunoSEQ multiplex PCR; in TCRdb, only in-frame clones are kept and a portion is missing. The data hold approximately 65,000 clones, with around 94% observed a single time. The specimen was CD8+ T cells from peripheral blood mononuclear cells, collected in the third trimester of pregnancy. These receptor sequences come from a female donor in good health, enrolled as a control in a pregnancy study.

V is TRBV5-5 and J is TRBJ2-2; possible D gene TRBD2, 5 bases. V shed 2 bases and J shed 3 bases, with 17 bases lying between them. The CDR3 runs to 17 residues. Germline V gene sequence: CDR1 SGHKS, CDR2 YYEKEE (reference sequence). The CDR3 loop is CASSLDTGWPYTGELFF. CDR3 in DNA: TGTGCCAGCAGCTTAGATACGGGGTGGCCGTACACCGGGGAGCTGTTTTTT.

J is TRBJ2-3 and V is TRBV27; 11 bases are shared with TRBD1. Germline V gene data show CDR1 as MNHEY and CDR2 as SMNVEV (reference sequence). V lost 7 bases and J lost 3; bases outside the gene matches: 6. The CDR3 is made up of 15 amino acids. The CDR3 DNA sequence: TGTGCCAGCAACACCGGGACAGGGGGAACAGATACGCAGTATTTT. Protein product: CASNTGTGGTDTQYF.

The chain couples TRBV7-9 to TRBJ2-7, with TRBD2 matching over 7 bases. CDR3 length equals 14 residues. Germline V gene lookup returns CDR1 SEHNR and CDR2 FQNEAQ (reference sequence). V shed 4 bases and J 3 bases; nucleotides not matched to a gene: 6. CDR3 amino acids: CASSSLAELYEQYF. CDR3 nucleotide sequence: TGTGCCAGCAGCTCTCTAGCGGAACTCTACGAGCAGTACTTC.

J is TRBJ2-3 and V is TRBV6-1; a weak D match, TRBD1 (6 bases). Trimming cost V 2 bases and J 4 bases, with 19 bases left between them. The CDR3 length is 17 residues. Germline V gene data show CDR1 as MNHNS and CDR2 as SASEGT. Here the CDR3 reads CASSEITGSFVSDTQYF. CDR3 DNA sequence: TGTGCCAGCAGTGAAATAACAGGGTCCTTTGTATCAGATACGCAGTATTTT.

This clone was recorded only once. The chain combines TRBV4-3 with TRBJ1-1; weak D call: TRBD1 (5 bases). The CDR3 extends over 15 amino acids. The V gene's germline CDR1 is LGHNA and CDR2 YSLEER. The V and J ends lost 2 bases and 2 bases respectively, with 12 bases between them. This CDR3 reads CASSQSEGANTEAFF. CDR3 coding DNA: TGCGCCAGCAGCCAATCGGAAGGGGCAAACACTGAAGCTTTCTTT.

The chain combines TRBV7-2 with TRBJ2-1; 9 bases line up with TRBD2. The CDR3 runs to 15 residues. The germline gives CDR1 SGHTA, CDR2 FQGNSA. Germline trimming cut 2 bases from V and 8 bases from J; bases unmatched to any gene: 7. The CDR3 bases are TGTGCCAGCAGCTTAAGGGCGGGGGGGCCCCATGAGCAGTTCTTC. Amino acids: CASSLRAGGPHEQFF.

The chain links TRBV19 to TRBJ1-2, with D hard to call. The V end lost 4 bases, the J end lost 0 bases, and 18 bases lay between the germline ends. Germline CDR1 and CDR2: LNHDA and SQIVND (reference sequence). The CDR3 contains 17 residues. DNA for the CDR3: TGTGCCAGTAGTACCCCGAGGGCAGCCCGCTCTAACTATGGCTACACCTTC. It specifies CASSTPRAARSNYGYTF.

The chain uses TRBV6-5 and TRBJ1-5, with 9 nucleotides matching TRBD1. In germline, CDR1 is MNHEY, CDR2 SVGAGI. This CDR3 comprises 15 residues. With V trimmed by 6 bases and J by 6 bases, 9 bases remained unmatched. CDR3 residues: CASSYGTGLGQPQHF. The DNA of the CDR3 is TGTGCCAGCAGCTACGGGACAGGGTTAGGTCAGCCCCAGCATTTT.

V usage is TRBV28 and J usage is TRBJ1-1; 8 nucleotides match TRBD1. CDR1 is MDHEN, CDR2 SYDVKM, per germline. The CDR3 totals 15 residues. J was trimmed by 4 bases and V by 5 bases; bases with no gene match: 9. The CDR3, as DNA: TGTGCCAGCAGTCGACAGGGGCTTTCGGTCACTGAAGCTTTCTTT. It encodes CASSRQGLSVTEAFF. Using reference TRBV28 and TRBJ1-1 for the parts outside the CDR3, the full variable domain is DVKVTQSSRYLVKRTGEKVFLECVQDMDHENMFWYRQDPGLGLRLIYFSYDVKMKEKGDIPEGYSVSREKKERFSLILESASTNQTSMYLCASSRQGLSVTEAFFGQGTRLTVV.